This section outlines one TCR beta chain sequence together with its context. Its antigen is still unknown. CDR3 length equals 14 residues. Germline V gives CDR1 SGHTS, CDR2 YDEGEE. Trimming took 1 base from V and 3 from J, leaving 8 bases between them. The table came from immunoSEQ multiplex PCR; TCRdb's copy has only in-frame clones and leaves some out. The table has 95,000 to 150,000 clones, about 91% seen once. This sample was included in a study of T cell responses to AZD1222 COVID-19 vaccine. Findings and caveats of the study: Clonal diversity may have been underestimated in mostly white British donors. Baseline seropositivity characterized only six or seven AZD1222 recipients. At 160-218 and 743-854, vaccine-associated CD4 TCRs were dominant, and they spanned spike.

The receptor was derived from an adult in good health. This rearrangement joins TRBV5-8 to TRBJ1-3, with D unclear. The specimen was peripheral blood, collected on day 0 of AZD1222 vaccination. CDR3 in DNA: TGTGCCAGCAGCTTGAACTGGGGTGGAAACACCATATATTTT. The encoded protein is CASSLNWGGNTIYF.